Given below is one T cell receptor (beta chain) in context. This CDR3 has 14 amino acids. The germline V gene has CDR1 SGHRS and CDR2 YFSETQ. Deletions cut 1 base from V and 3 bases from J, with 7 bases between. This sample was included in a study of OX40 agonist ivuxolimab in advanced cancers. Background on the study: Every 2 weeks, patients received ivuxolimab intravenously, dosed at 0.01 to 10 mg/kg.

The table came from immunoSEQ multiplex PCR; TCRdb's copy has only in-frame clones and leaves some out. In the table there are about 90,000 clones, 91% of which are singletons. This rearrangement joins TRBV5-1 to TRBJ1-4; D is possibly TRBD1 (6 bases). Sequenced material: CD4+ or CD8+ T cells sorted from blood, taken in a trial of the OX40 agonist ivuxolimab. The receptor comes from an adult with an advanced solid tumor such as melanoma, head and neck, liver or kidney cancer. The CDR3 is CASSLTGSNEKLFF. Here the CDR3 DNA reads TGCGCCAGCAGCTTGACAGGGTCTAATGAAAAACTGTTTTTT.